The 4 T cell receptor beta chains reported below all come from one sample, sequenced in a study of blood T cells in healthy people across ages. Then a second PCR, running roughly 6 to 11 cycles, was carried out with a sample-barcoded 5' primer and a J-beta primer mix. MiXCR, applied by TCRdb to the 5' RACE reads, yields one record per CDR3 protein. The profile shows hundreds of thousands of distinct CDR3 sequences, roughly 60% of them singletons. The specimen was blood. These receptors originate from a man aged 25 to 45 in good health.

The chain combines TRBV6-2 or TRBV6-3 with TRBJ2-1; D is perhaps TRBD1 (6 bases). Germline loops: CDR1 MNHEY, CDR2 SVGEGT. The V end was cut by 6 bases, the J end by 10 bases, with 13 bases between. The CDR3 contains 12 residues. CDR3 sequence reads: CASSGGGYEQFF. The CDR3 DNA sequence: TGTGCCAGCAGCGGTGGGGGCTACGAGCAGTTCTTC.

J is TRBJ2-3 and V is TRBV7-9; the match to TRBD2 covers 12 bases. Trimming at V came to 5 bases and at J to 6 bases, leaving 9 bases not matched to a gene. CDR3 length: 16 amino acids. CDR1 is SEHNR, CDR2 FQNEAQ, per germline (reference sequence). The CDR3 DNA follows: TGTGCCAGCAGCGCCAGACTAGCGGGAGTAGGGGATACGCAGTATTTT. Encoded protein: CASSARLAGVGDTQYF.

This clonotype was seen a single time. The V call is TRBV7-3, the J call TRBJ2-3; D gene unclear. This CDR3 contains 15 residues. V lost 8 bases and J 1 base, leaving 16 bases between the germline ends. Germline V gives CDR1 SGHTA, CDR2 FQGTGA. Here the CDR3 reads CASPSLNRGTDTQYF. Here the CDR3 DNA reads TGTGCCAGCCCCTCCCTGAACAGAGGCACAGATACGCAGTATTTT.

V usage is TRBV5-1 and J usage is TRBJ2-5, with TRBD2 as a possible D gene (7 bases). The J call is in doubt because the DNA end fits TRBJ2-7 better. CDR3 length: 13 residues. Germline V lookup: CDR1 SGHRS, CDR2 YFSETQ. Written as DNA, the CDR3 is TGCGCCAGCAGCGGGGGGGCCGTCTACGAGCAGTACTTC. Encoded protein: CASSGGAVYEQYF.